The TCR beta chain under discussion was sequenced for a study of blood T cells in healthy people across ages. A sample-barcoded 5' primer and a J-beta primer mix were used in a second PCR of about 6 to 12 cycles. Each TCR beta cDNA got a 12-nucleotide random molecular identifier. TCRdb independently ran MiXCR on the 5' RACE reads; one entry per CDR3 protein. The data contain about 1 million distinct CDR3 sequences, 45% of them singletons. V shed 6 bases, J shed 7 bases, and the junction held 9 bases outside the gene matches. This CDR3 is built from 13 residues. Germline CDR1 SQVTM, CDR2 ANQGSEA. The chain couples TRBV29-1 to TRBJ2-1; 7 nucleotides align to TRBD1. The sequence was obtained from a woman between 55 and 75 years old in good health. The sequenced sample consisted of blood. The CDR3 here is CSVDRESSNEQFF. CDR3 DNA sequence: TGCAGCGTCGACAGGGAATCGAGTAATGAGCAGTTCTTC.